Listed below are T cell receptor beta chains from one sample, sequenced in a study of neurological immune-mediated disorders. A single record per CDR3 protein comes from TCRdb applying MiXCR to the 5' RACE reads. The sample includes 70,000 to 95,000 distinct CDR3 sequences, over 10% of them seen just once. Specimen: PBMCs. These receptors were obtained from a female donor with HTLV-1-associated myelopathy (HAM/TSP). Both conserved end residues are part of each CDR3. The D gene is left open where the match is weak. Rows may omit the clone size; those that give it use once, few, many or a size class.

v_call	d_call	j_call	clone_size	cdr3_aa	cdr3_nt
TRBV27	NA	TRBJ2-5	many	CASSFAAREETQYF	TGTGCCAGCAGTTTTGCAGCTAGAGAAGAGACCCAGTACTTC
TRBV3-1	NA	TRBJ2-7	many	CASSQRLGLEQYF	TGTGCCAGCAGCCAACGCCTGGGGCTCGAGCAGTACTTC
TRBV12-3/TRBV12-4	NA	TRBJ2-2	many	CASSSGGGELFF	TGTGCCAGCAGTTCGGGTGGCGGGGAGCTGTTTTTT
TRBV10-3	TRBD2	TRBJ2-1	many	CAIRFSRGGPLNEQFF	TGTGCCATCAGGTTCAGCCGGGGGGGCCCCCTCAATGAGCAGTTCTTC
TRBV12-3/TRBV12-4	NA	TRBJ1-6	many	CASSSQSGRNSPLHF	TGTGCCAGCAGTTCCCAGTCGGGTAGGAATTCACCCCTCCACTTT
TRBV5-6	TRBD2	TRBJ2-1	many	CASSLGLAAYNEQFF	TGTGCCAGCAGCTTGGGACTAGCGGCCTACAATGAGCAGTTCTTC
TRBV3-1	NA	TRBJ2-7	NA	CASSPRGGTLSYEQYF	TGTGCCAGCAGCCCCCGTGGCGGGACCCTCTCCTACGAGCAGTACTTC
TRBV7-9	NA	TRBJ2-7	many	CASSPPRQTYEQYF	TGTGCCAGCAGCCCCCCGAGACAGACCTACGAGCAGTACTTC
TRBV5-1	NA	TRBJ1-1	many	CASRTGDTEAFF	TGCGCCAGCAGGACGGGCGATACTGAAGCTTTCTTT
TRBV30	NA	TRBJ1-1	NA	CASSSAGAGTEAFF	TGTGCCTCATCTTCTGCCGGGGCTGGCACTGAAGCTTTCTTT
TRBV9	NA	TRBJ2-7	many	CASSVAPDYSTYEQYF	TGTGCCAGCAGCGTAGCCCCGGACTACAGTACCTACGAGCAGTACTTC
TRBV5-1	NA	TRBJ1-6	many	CASSGTSGESPLHF	TGCGCCAGCAGCGGGACATCGGGGGAATCACCCCTCCACTTT
TRBV7-2	NA	TRBJ2-7	many	CASSRRAAYEQYF	TGTGCCAGCAGCCGGAGAGCGGCCTACGAGCAGTACTTC
TRBV5-5	NA	TRBJ1-3	many	CASSLEHTGNTIYF	TGTGCCAGCAGCTTGGAACACACTGGAAACACCATATATTTT
TRBV28	NA	TRBJ1-1	many	CASSKQGNTEAFF	TGTGCCAGCAGTAAGCAGGGGAACACTGAAGCTTTCTTT
TRBV5-1	TRBD1	TRBJ2-5	many	CASSSTGGQETQYF	TGCGCCAGCAGCTCGACAGGGGGGCAGGAGACCCAGTACTTC
TRBV5-5	NA	TRBJ1-5	NA	CASSLDSLDQPQHF	TGTGCCAGCAGCTTGGACTCCCTCGATCAGCCCCAGCATTTT
TRBV5-1	NA	TRBJ2-2	few	CASEAVSGSGGELFF	TGCGCCAGCGAGGCTGTGTCGGGTTCGGGCGGGGAGCTGTTTTTT
TRBV6-5	TRBD1	TRBJ2-7	NA	CASSSTGDSEQYF	TGTGCCAGCAGTTCTACAGGGGATAGCGAGCAGTACTTC
TRBV7-2	NA	TRBJ2-1	many	CASSLEAGFYNEQFF	TGTGCCAGCAGCTTAGAGGCAGGTTTTTACAATGAGCAGTTCTTC
TRBV12-3/TRBV12-4	NA	TRBJ1-3	many	CASSDQGLAGNTIYF	TGTGCCAGCAGTGATCAGGGCTTGGCTGGAAACACCATATATTTT
TRBV20-1	TRBD2	TRBJ2-3	medium-sized	CSARDRSGGSFTDTQYF	TGCAGTGCTAGAGATCGGAGCGGGGGGTCTTTCACAGATACGCAGTATTTT
TRBV2	TRBD1	TRBJ1-1	many	CASGGQSTEAFF	TGTGCCAGCGGGGGACAGAGCACTGAAGCTTTCTTT
TRBV20-1	NA	TRBJ2-5	NA	CSARSVGAKTQYF	TGCAGTGCTAGGAGTGTGGGGGCGAAGACCCAGTACTTC
TRBV27	NA	TRBJ2-5	few	CASSLHNQETQYF	TGTGCCAGCAGTTTACATAACCAAGAGACCCAGTACTTC
TRBV2	TRBD1	TRBJ2-7	few	CASSGGQSYEQYF	TGTGCCAGCAGTGGGGGACAGTCCTACGAGCAGTACTTC
TRBV7-2	TRBD2	TRBJ2-7	NA	CASSEFLGSGDVEKYF	TGTGCCAGCAGCGAGTTTCTCGGTAGCGGGGATGTCGAGAAGTACTTC
TRBV4-1	NA	TRBJ1-1	NA	CASSQDERDNTEAFF	TGCGCCAGCAGCCAAGATGAAAGGGATAACACTGAAGCTTTCTTT
TRBV5-1	TRBD1	TRBJ2-7	many	CASSFGDRGSEQYF	TGCGCCAGCAGCTTCGGGGACAGGGGTTCCGAGCAGTACTTC
TRBV7-9	NA	TRBJ2-6	many	CASSLSPGTGANVLTF	TGTGCCAGCAGCTTATCACCAGGGACTGGGGCCAACGTCCTGACTTTC
TRBV27	NA	TRBJ2-5	many	CASSPAEAQETQYF	TGTGCCAGCAGTCCCGCGGAGGCCCAAGAGACCCAGTACTTC
TRBV5-1	TRBD1	TRBJ2-3	NA	CVSTDRRGLADTQYF	TGCGTCAGCACCGATCGAAGGGGGCTTGCAGATACGCAATATTTT
TRBV3-1	TRBD2	TRBJ2-5	many	CASSQSSTGGETQYF	TGTGCCAGCAGCCAGAGTAGCACGGGGGGAGAGACCCAGTACTTC
TRBV11-2	TRBD1	TRBJ2-7	many	CASSSVGWTGGNEQYF	TGTGCCAGCAGCTCGGTTGGGTGGACAGGGGGAAACGAGCAGTACTTC
TRBV5-1	NA	TRBJ2-1	many	CASSLRGLLLSSYNEQFF	TGCGCCAGCAGCTTGAGGGGACTCCTACTCAGCTCCTACAATGAGCAGTTCTTC
TRBV5-1	NA	TRBJ2-7	many	CASGRADSYEQYF	TGCGCCAGCGGAAGGGCGGACTCCTACGAGCAGTACTTC
TRBV5-4	NA	TRBJ1-3	many	CASSLAGGTASSGNTIYF	TGTGCCAGCAGCTTGGCGGGAGGGACGGCCAGCTCTGGAAACACCATATATTTT
TRBV2	NA	TRBJ2-4	NA	CASSELAVNIQYF	TGTGCCAGCAGTGAATTAGCGGTAAACATTCAGTACTTC
TRBV20-1	TRBD1	TRBJ2-1	many	CSANRQGASNEQFF	TGCAGTGCTAACCGACAGGGGGCCAGCAATGAGCAGTTCTTC
TRBV20-1	TRBD2	TRBJ2-2	many	CSARDWASGVGELFF	TGCAGTGCTAGAGATTGGGCTAGCGGGGTTGGGGAGCTGTTTTTT
TRBV28	TRBD1	TRBJ1-1	many	CASSVYGTGLMNTEAFF	TGTGCCAGCAGTGTATACGGGACAGGGCTTATGAACACTGAAGCTTTCTTT